Only a few counts were recorded for the clone carrying this T cell receptor (beta chain). Its target is unknown. The data are from a study of chemoradiotherapy in HPV16-positive cancers. The germline V gene has CDR1 ENHRY and CDR2 SYGVKD. The CDR3 has 17 amino acids. Unmatched junction bases numbered 15, after V lost 6 bases and J lost 5 bases. Clones were read by immunoSEQ multiplex PCR, and TCRdb kept only the in-frame ones, dropping some. Of some 25,000 clones in the sample, roughly 95% were seen once. Study results and caveats: In HPV16-positive patients, HPV-responsive T-cell expansion tracked better recurrence-free survival. The functional HPV-specific definition rests on just a couple of HPV16-positive patients. During treatment, candidate HPV-specific clones and E7-related motifs expanded in tumor.

Sampling took place from a patient who underwent chemoradiotherapy. This chain joins TRBV10-3 and TRBJ2-7; 11 positions agree with TRBD2. The sequence came from a human donor with HPV-associated anogenital cancer. The DNA for the CDR3 is TGTGCCATCAGGCCCGGGTCCCTAGCGGGAGGAGACCACGAGCAGTACTTC. This translates into CAIRPGSLAGGDHEQYF.